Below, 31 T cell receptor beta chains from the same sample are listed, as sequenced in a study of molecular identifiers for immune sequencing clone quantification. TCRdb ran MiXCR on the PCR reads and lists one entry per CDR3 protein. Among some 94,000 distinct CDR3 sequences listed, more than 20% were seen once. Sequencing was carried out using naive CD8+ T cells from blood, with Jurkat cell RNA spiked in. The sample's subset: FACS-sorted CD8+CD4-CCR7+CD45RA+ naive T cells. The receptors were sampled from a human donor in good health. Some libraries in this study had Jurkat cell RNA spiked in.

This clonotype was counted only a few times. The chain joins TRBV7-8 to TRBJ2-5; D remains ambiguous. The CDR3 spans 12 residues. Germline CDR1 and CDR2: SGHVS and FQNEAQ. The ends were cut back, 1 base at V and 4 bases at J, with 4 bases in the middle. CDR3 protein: CASSLELETQYF. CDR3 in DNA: TGTGCCAGCAGCTTAGAACTAGAGACCCAGTACTTC.

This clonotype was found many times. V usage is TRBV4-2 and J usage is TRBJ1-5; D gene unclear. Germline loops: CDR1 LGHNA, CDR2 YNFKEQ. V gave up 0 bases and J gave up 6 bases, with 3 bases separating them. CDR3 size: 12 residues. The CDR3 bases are TGTGCCAGCAGCCAAGATAGTCAGCCCCAGCATTTT. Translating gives CASSQDSQPQHF.

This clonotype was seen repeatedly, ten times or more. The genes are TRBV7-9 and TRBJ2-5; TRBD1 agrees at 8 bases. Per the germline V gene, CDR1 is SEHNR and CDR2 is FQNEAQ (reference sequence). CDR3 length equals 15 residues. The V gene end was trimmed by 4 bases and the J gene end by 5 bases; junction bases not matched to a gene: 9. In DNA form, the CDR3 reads TGTGCCAGCAGCTCAACCCAGGGGGCCATTGAGACCCAGTACTTC. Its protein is CASSSTQGAIETQYF.

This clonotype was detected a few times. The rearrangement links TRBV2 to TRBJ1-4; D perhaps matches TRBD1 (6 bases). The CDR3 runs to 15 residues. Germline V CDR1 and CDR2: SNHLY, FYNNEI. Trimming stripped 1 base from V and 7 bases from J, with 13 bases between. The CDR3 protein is CASSEGWGRSEKLFF. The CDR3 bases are TGTGCCAGCAGTGAAGGTTGGGGGCGTAGTGAAAAACTGTTTTTT.

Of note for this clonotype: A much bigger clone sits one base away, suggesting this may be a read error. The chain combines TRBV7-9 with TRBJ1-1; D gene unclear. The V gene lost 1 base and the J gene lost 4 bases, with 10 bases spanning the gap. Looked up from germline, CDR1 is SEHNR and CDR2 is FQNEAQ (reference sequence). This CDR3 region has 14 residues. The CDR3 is CASSLDRNSTEAFF. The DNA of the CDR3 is TGTGCCAGCAGCTTAGACCGGAACAGCACTGAAGCTTTCTTT.

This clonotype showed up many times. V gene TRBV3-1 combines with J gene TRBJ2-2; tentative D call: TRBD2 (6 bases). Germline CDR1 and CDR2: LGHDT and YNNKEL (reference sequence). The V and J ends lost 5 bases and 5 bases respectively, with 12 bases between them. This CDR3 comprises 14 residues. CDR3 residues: CASSFYSGTGELFF. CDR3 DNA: TGTGCCAGCAGCTTTTACAGCGGGACCGGGGAGCTGTTTTTT.

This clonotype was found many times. The CDR3 reads CASRGDDAGWNQETQYF. CDR3 bases: TGTGCCAGCAGGGGGGATGATGCAGGGTGGAACCAAGAGACCCAGTACTTC. The chain couples TRBV2 to TRBJ2-5, with D perhaps being TRBD1 or TRBD2 (5 bases each). There are 17 residues in the CDR3. In germline, CDR1 is SNHLY, CDR2 FYNNEI. With 6 bases removed from V and 0 bases from J, the gap between germline ends came to 20 bases. The whole variable domain, remainder taken from reference TRBV2 and TRBJ2-5, is EPEVTQTPSHQVTQMGQEVILRCVPISNHLYFYWYRQILGQKVEFLVSFYNNEISEKSEIFDDQFSVERPDGSNFTLKIRSTKLEDSAMYFCASRGDDAGWNQETQYFGPGTRLLVL.

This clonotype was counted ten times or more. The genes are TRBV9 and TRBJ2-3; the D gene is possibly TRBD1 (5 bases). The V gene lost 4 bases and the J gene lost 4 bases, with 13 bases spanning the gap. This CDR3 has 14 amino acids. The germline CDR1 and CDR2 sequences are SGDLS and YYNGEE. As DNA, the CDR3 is TGTGCCAGCAGCCCAGGGTGGAAGGCAGATACGCAGTATTTT. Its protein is CASSPGWKADTQYF.

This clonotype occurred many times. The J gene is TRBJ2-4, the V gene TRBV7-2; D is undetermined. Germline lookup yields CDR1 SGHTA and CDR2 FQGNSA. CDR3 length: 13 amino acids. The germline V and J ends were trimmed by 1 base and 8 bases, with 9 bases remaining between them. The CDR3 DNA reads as TGTGCCAGCAGCTTAGGCAGTCTGTACATTCAGTACTTC. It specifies CASSLGSLYIQYF.

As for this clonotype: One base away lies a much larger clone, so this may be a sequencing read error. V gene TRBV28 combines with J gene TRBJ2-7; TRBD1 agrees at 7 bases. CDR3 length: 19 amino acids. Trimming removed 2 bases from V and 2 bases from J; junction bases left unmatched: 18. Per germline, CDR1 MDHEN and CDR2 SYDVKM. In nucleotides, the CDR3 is TGTGCCAGCAGTTTACACGAAATTTCAACAGGGGCTTTGGCCTACGAGCAGTACGTC. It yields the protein CASSLHEISTGALAYEQYV.

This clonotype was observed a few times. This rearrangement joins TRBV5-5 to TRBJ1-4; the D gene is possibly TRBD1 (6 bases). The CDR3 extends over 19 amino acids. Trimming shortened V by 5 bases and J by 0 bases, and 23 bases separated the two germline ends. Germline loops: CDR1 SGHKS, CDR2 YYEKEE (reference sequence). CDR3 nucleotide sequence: TGTGCCAGCAGTGGTGAACAGGGCCTTCAGTCCACAACTAATGAAAAACTGTTTTTT. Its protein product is CASSGEQGLQSTTNEKLFF.

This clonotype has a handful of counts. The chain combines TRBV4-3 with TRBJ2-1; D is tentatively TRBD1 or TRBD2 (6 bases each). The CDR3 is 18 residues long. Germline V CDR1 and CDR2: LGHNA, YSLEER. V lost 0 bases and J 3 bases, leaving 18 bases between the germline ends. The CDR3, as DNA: TGCGCCAGCAGCCAAGATGTCGCGTGGGGGGCCGGCTACAATGAGCAGTTCTTC. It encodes CASSQDVAWGAGYNEQFF.

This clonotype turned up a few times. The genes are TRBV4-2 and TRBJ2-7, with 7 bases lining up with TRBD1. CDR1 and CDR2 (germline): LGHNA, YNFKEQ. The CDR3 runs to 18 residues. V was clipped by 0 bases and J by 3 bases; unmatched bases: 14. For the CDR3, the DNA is TGTGCCAGCAGCCAAGATCTTGGAGACAGGGAATTTAACTACGAGCAGTACTTC. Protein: CASSQDLGDREFNYEQYF.

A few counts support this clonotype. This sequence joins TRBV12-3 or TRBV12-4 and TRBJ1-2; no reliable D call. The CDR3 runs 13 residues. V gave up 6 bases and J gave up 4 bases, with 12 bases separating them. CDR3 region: CASSSDGFYGYTF. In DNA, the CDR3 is TGTGCCAGCAGCTCTGACGGGTTCTATGGCTACACCTTC.

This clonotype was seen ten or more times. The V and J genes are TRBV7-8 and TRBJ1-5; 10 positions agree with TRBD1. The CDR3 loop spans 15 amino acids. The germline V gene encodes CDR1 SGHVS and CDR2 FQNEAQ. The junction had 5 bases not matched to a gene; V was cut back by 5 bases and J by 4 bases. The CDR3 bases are TGTGCCAGCAGCGACGGGACAGGGGTTAATCAGCCCCAGCATTTT. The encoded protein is CASSDGTGVNQPQHF.

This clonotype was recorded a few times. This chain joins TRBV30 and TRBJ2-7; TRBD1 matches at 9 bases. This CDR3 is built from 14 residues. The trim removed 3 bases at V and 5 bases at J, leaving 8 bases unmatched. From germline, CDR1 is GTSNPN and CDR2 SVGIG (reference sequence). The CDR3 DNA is TGTGCCTGGAGCAGAACAGGGGGCGCGGACGAGCAGTACTTC. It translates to CAWSRTGGADEQYF.

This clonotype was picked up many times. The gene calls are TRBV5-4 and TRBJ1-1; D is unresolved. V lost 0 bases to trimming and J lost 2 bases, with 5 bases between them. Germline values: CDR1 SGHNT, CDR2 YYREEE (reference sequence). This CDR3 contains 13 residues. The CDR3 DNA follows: TGTGCCAGCAGCTTGGTAGTAAACACTGAAGCTTTCTTT. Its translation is CASSLVVNTEAFF.

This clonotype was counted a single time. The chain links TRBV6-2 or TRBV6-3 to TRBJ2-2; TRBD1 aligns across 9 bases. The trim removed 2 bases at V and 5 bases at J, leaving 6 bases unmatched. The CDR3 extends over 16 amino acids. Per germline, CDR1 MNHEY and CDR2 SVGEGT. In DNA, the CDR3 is TGTGCCAGCAGTTACCTACGGACAGGGGCTACCGGGGAGCTGTTTTTT. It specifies CASSYLRTGATGELFF.

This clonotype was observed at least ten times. DNA for the CDR3: TGCAGCGGGGAGTTGGCCCCCGGGGAGCTGTTTTTT. Residues: CSGELAPGELFF. V is TRBV29-1 and J is TRBJ2-2, with TRBD2 as a possible D gene (5 bases). The ends were cut back, 7 bases at V and 6 bases at J, with 12 bases in the middle. CDR3 size: 12 residues. Germline V gene data show CDR1 as SQVTM and CDR2 as ANQGSEA.

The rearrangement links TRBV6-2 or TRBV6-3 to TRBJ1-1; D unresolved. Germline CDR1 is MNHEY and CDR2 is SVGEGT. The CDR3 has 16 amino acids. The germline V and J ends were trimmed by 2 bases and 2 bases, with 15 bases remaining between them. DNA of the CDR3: TGTGCCAGCAGTTACGTCGCCAGCATAGTCAACACTGAAGCTTTCTTT. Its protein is CASSYVASIVNTEAFF.

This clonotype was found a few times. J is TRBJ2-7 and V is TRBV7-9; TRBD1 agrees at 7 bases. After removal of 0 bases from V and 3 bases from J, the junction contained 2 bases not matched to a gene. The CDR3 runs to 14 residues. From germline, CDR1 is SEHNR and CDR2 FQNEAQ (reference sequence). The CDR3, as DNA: TGTGCCAGCAGCTTAGCGGGACAGAACTACGAGCAGTACTTC. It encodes CASSLAGQNYEQYF.

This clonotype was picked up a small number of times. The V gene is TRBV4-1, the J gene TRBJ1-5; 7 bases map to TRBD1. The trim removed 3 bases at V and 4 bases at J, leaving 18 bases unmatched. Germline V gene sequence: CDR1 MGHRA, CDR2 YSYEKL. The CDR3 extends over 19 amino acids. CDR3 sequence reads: CASSHPSGSFGTANQPQHF. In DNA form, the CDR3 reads TGCGCCAGCAGCCACCCAAGCGGTTCTTTCGGGACAGCTAATCAGCCCCAGCATTTT.

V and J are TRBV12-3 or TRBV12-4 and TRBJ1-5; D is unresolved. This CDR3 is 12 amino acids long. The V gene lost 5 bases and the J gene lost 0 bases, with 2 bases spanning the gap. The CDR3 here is CASSHSNQPQHF. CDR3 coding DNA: TGTGCCAGCAGTCATAGCAATCAGCCCCAGCATTTT.

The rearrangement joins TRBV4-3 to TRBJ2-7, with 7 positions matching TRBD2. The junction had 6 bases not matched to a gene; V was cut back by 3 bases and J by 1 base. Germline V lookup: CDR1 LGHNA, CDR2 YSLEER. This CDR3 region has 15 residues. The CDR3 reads CASSQGLSVSYEQYF. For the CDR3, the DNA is TGCGCCAGCAGCCAGGGACTATCAGTTTCCTACGAGCAGTACTTC.

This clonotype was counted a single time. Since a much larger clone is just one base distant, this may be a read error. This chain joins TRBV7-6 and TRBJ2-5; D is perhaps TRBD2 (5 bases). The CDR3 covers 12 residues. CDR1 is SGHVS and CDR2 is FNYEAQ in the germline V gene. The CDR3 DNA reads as TGTGCCAGCAGCCCCCGGGAAGAGACCCAGTCCTTC. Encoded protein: CASSPREETQSF.

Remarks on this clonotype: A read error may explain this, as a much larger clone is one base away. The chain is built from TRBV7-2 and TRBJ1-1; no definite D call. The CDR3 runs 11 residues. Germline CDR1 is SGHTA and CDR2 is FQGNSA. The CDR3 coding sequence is TGTGCCAGCAGCTTAATGGCTGAAGCTTTATTT. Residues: CASSLMAEALF.

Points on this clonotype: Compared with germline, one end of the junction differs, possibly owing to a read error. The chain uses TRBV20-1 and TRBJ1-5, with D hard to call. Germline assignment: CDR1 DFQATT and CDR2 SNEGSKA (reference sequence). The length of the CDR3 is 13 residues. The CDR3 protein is CSARTYLNQPRHF. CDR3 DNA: TGCAGTGCTAGAACGTACCTCAATCAGCCCCGGCATTTT.

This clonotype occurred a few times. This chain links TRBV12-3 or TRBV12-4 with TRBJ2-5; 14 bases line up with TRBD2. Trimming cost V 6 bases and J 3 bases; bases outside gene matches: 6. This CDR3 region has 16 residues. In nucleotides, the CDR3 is TGTGCCAGCAGAGTGACTAGCGGGGGGGCGAAAGAGACCCAGTACTTC. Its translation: CASRVTSGGAKETQYF.

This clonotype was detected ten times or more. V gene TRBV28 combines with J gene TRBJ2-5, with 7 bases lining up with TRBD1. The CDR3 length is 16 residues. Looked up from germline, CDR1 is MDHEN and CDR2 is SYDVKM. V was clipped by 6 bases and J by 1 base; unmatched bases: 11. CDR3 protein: CASSPIETGLQETQYF. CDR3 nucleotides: TGTGCCAGCAGCCCAATCGAGACAGGGCTCCAAGAGACCCAGTACTTC.

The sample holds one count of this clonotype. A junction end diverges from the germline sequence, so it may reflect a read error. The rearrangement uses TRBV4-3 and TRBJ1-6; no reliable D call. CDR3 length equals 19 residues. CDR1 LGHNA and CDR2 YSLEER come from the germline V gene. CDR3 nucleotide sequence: TGCGCCAGCAGCCAAGAAAGTAATCGGGCCGGGAAGAAAGGTTCACCCCTCCGCTTT. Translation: CASSQESNRAGKKGSPLRF.

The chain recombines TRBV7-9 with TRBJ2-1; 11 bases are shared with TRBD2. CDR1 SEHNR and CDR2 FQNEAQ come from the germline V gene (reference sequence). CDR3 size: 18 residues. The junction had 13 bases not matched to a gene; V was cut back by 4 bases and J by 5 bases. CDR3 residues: CASSSTRKIAGGNNEQFF. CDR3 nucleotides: TGTGCCAGCAGCTCGACCCGAAAAATAGCGGGGGGGAACAATGAGCAGTTCTTC. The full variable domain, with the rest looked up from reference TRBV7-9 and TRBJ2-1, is DTGVSQNPRHKITKRGQNVTFRCDPISEHNRLYWYRQTLGQGPEFLTYFQNEAQLEKSRLLSDRFSAERPKGSFSTLEIQRTEQGDSAMYLCASSSTRKIAGGNNEQFFGPGTRLTVL.